These 17 T cell receptor beta chains came from one sample sequenced in a study of T-cell reconstitution after alpha-beta-depleted transplantation in children (dated by TCRdb to about 2016). The investigation overall reported the following: Over the following months the frequencies of hyperexpanded clones went down, and after one year T-cell counts and TCRbeta diversity were mostly credited to newly produced T cells.

Antigens for these TCRs are unknown. Library preparation used PCR. Sequenced using an Illumina HiSeq 2500. TCR library preparation used molecular barcoding, with unique molecular identifiers applied to normalize quantification of the TCRbeta repertoire. TCRdb passed the public sequencing reads through fastp at Q25 and MiXCR, retaining productive beta sequences. Rows are unified per CDR3 protein, each entry keeping the most common DNA and genes. In this sample the table shows some 300,000 distinct CDR3 sequences, over 7% of which occur a single time. Together, the top ten hold approximately 9% of the sample. What the treatment or condition label conveys for this sample: allogeneic hematopoietic cell transplantation with graft depleted of TCRalphabeta T cells and CD19 B cells. This specimen was peripheral blood, taken 360 days after TCRalphabeta/CD19-depleted stem cell transplant. The receptors come from a female patient aged 2 to 10 who had a stem cell transplant for Fanconi anemia, so the T cells may come from the graft donor.

The chain couples TRBV2 to TRBJ2-2; 7 nucleotides line up with TRBD1. With 5 bases clipped from V and 6 bases from J, the junction kept 21 bases outside the gene matches. Germline loops: CDR1 SNHLY, CDR2 FYNNEI. The CDR3 covers 19 residues. This CDR3 reads CASSQYPKRGLLHSGELFF. DNA for the CDR3: TGTGCCAGCAGTCAATACCCCAAAAGGGGGCTTCTTCATTCCGGGGAGCTGTTTTTT.

In this sample, this clonotype turned up many times. The chain links TRBV4-1 to TRBJ2-3; 7 bases are a match to TRBD2. The trim removed 2 bases at V and 2 bases at J, leaving 10 bases unmatched. CDR3 length: 17 residues. Germline CDR1 reads MGHRA; CDR2 reads YSYEKL. CDR3: CASSQFGLAANTDTQYF. CDR3 DNA sequence: TGCGCCAGCAGCCAATTTGGGCTAGCGGCAAACACAGATACGCAGTATTTT.

This clonotype was observed many times. The chain recombines TRBV6-1 with TRBJ2-1, with 7 bases fitting TRBD1. Germline CDR1 MNHNS, CDR2 SASEGT. The CDR3 runs to 14 residues. The V gene end was trimmed by 6 bases and the J gene end by 9 bases; junction bases not matched to a gene: 11. This CDR3 is CASSIKQGFGEQFF. In nucleotides, the CDR3 is TGTGCCAGCAGCATCAAACAGGGGTTTGGTGAGCAGTTCTTC.

This clonotype was seen more than once but under ten times. V and J are TRBV19 and TRBJ1-1; a possible D gene is TRBD1 (6 bases). Germline loops: CDR1 LNHDA, CDR2 SQIVND (reference sequence). The CDR3 is 14 amino acids. Trimming pared 1 base from V and 3 bases from J, leaving 9 bases between. This CDR3 reads CASSIARQDTEAFF. CDR3 DNA sequence: TGTGCCAGTAGTATAGCAAGACAGGACACTGAAGCTTTCTTT.

For the CDR3, the DNA is TGCAGTGCTAGATTTCCCGGACAGAACACTGAAGCTTTCTTT. Its translation is CSARFPGQNTEAFF. The chain joins TRBV20-1 to TRBJ1-1, with a possible D match to TRBD1 (5 bases). The length of the CDR3 is 14 residues. Germline V CDR1 and CDR2: DFQATT, SNEGSKA (reference sequence). Trimming removed 2 bases at V and 1 base at J, with 11 bases between.

This clonotype was picked up many times. The chain employs TRBV10-3 and TRBJ2-1; the D is unclear. V lost 4 bases to trimming and J lost 14 bases, with 30 bases between them. Germline V gene lookup returns CDR1 ENHRY and CDR2 SYGVKD. The CDR3 loop spans 17 amino acids. CDR3 bases: TGTGCCATCAGTGTTCGGTCCGAAGGCAGTAACAATGATGGGGAGTTCTTC. Protein sequence: CAISVRSEGSNNDGEFF.

This clonotype was seen ten or more times. V is TRBV5-1 and J is TRBJ2-5, with D tentatively TRBD1 (6 bases). The CDR3 has 14 residues. Trimming took 2 bases from V and 5 from J, leaving 13 bases between them. Per the germline V gene, CDR1 is SGHRS and CDR2 is YFSETQ. The CDR3 DNA reads as TGCGCCAGCAGCTTAGGGGGAGAGGGGGAGACCCAGTACTTC. The encoded protein is CASSLGGEGETQYF.

This clonotype has at least ten counts. Written as DNA, the CDR3 is TGCGCCAGCAGCTCGGTCTCGGACAATGAGCAGTTCTTC. Protein: CASSSVSDNEQFF. The rearrangement uses TRBV5-1 and TRBJ2-1, with D unresolved. Per the germline V gene, CDR1 is SGHRS and CDR2 is YFSETQ. V dropped 3 bases and J dropped 5 bases, with 9 bases sitting between them. The CDR3 is 13 amino acids.

In this sample, this clonotype turned up many times. The chain carries TRBV27 and TRBJ1-4; unclear D gene. This CDR3 spans 15 amino acids. From germline, CDR1 is MNHEY and CDR2 SMNVEV (reference sequence). V gave up 2 bases and J gave up 12 bases, with 19 bases separating them. The CDR3 is CASSLRNSVSSELFF. The CDR3 nucleotides read TGTGCCAGCAGTTTACGGAACTCCGTGTCGTCGGAACTGTTTTTT.

This clonotype was seen ten or more times. The chain uses TRBV4-2 and TRBJ2-6; D uncertain. V lost 0 bases to trimming and J lost 1 base, with 7 bases between them. There are 16 residues in the CDR3. CDR1 LGHNA and CDR2 YNFKEQ come from the germline V gene. CDR3 bases: TGTGCCAGCAGCCAAGATAAGGAGTCTGGGGCCAACGTCCTGACTTTC. This translates into CASSQDKESGANVLTF.

The rearrangement uses TRBV5-1 and TRBJ1-5; D perhaps matches TRBD1 (5 bases). This CDR3 has 13 amino acids. The germline gives CDR1 SGHRS, CDR2 YFSETQ. Trimming removed 4 bases from V and 6 bases from J, with 11 bases in between. CDR3 sequence reads: CASSGGRGQPQHF. As DNA, the CDR3 is TGCGCCAGCAGCGGGGGACGGGGTCAGCCCCAGCATTTT.

Ten or more counts support this clonotype. This chain links TRBV4-3 with TRBJ2-2, with D hard to call. This CDR3 comprises 14 residues. Germline CDR1 LGHNA, CDR2 YSLEER. Trimming stripped 0 bases from V and 1 base from J, with 3 bases between. The CDR3 protein is CASSQDGNTGELFF. The CDR3, as DNA: TGCGCCAGCAGCCAAGACGGGAACACCGGGGAGCTGTTTTTT.

The rearrangement joins TRBV11-2 to TRBJ2-7, with D uncertain. Germline CDR1 SGHAT, CDR2 FQNNGV. There are 14 residues in the CDR3. Trimming removed 5 bases at V and 3 bases at J, with 14 bases between. In DNA, the CDR3 is TGTGCCAGCAGCGGCCTTAGACGGCTCTACGAGCAGTACGTC. Translated: CASSGLRRLYEQYV.

The V gene is TRBV21-1, the J gene TRBJ1-5. TRBV21-1 is designated a pseudogene. CDR3 length: 22 amino acids. The CDR3 is CASSKKTQKKVAVLYSNQPQHF. In DNA, the CDR3 is TGTGCCAGCAGCAAAAAGACCCAGAAAAAGGTTGCAGTTTTGTATAGCAATCAGCCCCAGCATTTT.

The sample holds many counts of this clonotype. The chain links TRBV12-3 or TRBV12-4 to TRBJ1-1; TRBD1 matches 7 bases. This CDR3 is 15 amino acids long. V shed 5 bases, J shed 0 bases, and the junction held 6 bases outside the gene matches. The CDR3 loop is CASSPQQGMNTEAFF. The CDR3 DNA sequence: TGTGCCAGCAGTCCTCAACAGGGGATGAACACTGAAGCTTTCTTT.

The gene calls are TRBV7-6 and TRBJ2-7; D is possibly TRBD2 (6 bases). The CDR3 covers 13 residues. The V gene lost 4 bases and the J gene lost 5 bases, with 12 bases spanning the gap. Germline lookup yields CDR1 SGHVS and CDR2 FNYEAQ. CDR3 nucleotides: TGTGCCAGCAGCTCGTCTAGCGTCCACGAGCAGTACTTC. Its protein product is CASSSSSVHEQYF.

This clonotype has at least ten counts. For the CDR3, the DNA is TGCGCCAGCAGTGAGGCGAGGAGTAGGGTCACATTAGCCAAAAACATTCAGTACTTC. This sequence encodes CASSEARSRVTLAKNIQYF. This chain links TRBV10-2 with TRBJ2-4; D is unresolved. CDR3 length: 19 amino acids. The germline V gene encodes CDR1 WSHSY and CDR2 SAAADI. V lost 2 bases and J lost 0, with 20 bases in between.